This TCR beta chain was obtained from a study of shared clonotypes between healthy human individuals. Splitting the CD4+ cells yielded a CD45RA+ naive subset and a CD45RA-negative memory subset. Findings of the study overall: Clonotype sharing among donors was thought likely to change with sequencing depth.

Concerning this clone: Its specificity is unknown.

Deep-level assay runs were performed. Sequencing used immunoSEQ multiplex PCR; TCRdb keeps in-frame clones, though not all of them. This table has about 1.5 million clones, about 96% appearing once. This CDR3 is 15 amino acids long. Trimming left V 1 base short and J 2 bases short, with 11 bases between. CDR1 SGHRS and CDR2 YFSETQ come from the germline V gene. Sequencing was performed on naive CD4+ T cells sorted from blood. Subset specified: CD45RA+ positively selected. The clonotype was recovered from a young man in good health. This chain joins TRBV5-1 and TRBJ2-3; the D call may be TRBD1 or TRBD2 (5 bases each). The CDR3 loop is CASSLLGPNTDTQYF. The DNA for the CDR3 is TGCGCCAGCAGCTTGCTGGGACCCAACACAGATACGCAGTATTTT.